The 4 T cell receptor beta chains presented below share a single source sample, sequenced in a study of cytomegalovirus exposure and HLA in healthy donors. The primer mix had 60 Vbeta and 13 Jbeta primers. The data were produced by immunoSEQ multiplex PCR, yet TCRdb's version contains in-frame clones alone and is incomplete. This table has some 130,000 clones, approximately 80% appearing once. The source material was PBMCs. All receptors come from a male donor in good health and CMV-seropositive.

The CDR3 protein is CASSLGRNTEAFF. The CDR3 DNA reads TGTGCCAGCAGCTTGGGCCGGAACACTGAAGCTTTCTTT. The chain couples TRBV7-8 to TRBJ1-1; no definite D call. Germline V gene sequence: CDR1 SGHVS, CDR2 FQNEAQ. V gave up 3 bases and J gave up 1 base, with 6 bases separating them. The CDR3 extends over 13 amino acids.

This chain uses TRBV29-1 with TRBJ2-7; D might be TRBD1 (5 bases). V shed 0 bases and J shed 1 base, with 7 bases lying between them. This CDR3 comprises 13 residues. CDR1 is SQVTM and CDR2 is ANQGSEA in the germline V gene. The CDR3 nucleotides are TGCAGCGTTGAAGATCCAGGGTCCTACGAGCAGTACTTC. It translates to CSVEDPGSYEQYF.

The V call is TRBV4-2, the J call TRBJ2-3; D gene uncertain. V was clipped by 2 bases and J by 2 bases, with 5 bases between them. The CDR3 extends over 13 amino acids. CDR1 LGHNA and CDR2 YNFKEQ come from the germline V gene. The CDR3 loop is CASSQFLTDTQYF. DNA for the CDR3: TGTGCCAGCAGCCAATTCCTCACAGATACGCAGTATTTT.

The V gene is TRBV27, the J gene TRBJ1-6, with TRBD1 matching over 7 bases. CDR1 MNHEY and CDR2 SMNVEV come from the germline V gene (reference sequence). This CDR3 region has 13 residues. The ends lost 10 bases at V and 13 bases at J; junction bases unmatched: 13. The CDR3, as DNA: TGTGCCAACCCGGACAGGACCGCCCCGCCCCTCCACTTT. This encodes CANPDRTAPPLHF.